The following is a TCR beta chain sequence with its context. The antigen remains undetermined. This CDR3 has 18 residues. The ends lost 6 bases at V and 0 bases at J; junction bases unmatched: 11. Germline V gene sequence: CDR1 MNHEY, CDR2 SMNVEV (reference sequence). Sequencing targeted expressed TCRB transcripts, as all isolated RNA had been reverse transcribed. Using immunoSEQ multiplex PCR, the repertoire was profiled, and TCRdb retains in-frame clones only, with some absent. The sample lists roughly 150,000 clones, approximately 10% occurring once. The data stem from a study of beta chain features in type 1 diabetes. Study conclusions and caveats: Cells expressing TCR highly could be over-represented by cDNA sequencing. The naive, central memory and Treg TCRB repertoires of patients appeared to be more similar to one another than those of healthy donors. PCR might show a preference for shorter templates, equally across patients and controls. Lower insertion and higher deletion counts appeared at VDJ junctions in type 1 diabetes patients.

The specimen sequenced was central memory CD4+ T cells from blood. The receptor's source is a man between 18 and 35 years old in good health. The V call is TRBV27, the J call TRBJ2-6, with 7 bases matching TRBD1. This chain's CDR3 is CASRLLGTDGSGANVLTF. CDR3 coding DNA: TGTGCCAGCAGACTTCTCGGGACAGATGGCTCTGGGGCCAACGTCCTGACTTTC.